These T cell receptor beta chains were read from a single sample in a study of immune evolution from preneoplasia to lung adenocarcinoma. Clones were sequenced by immunoSEQ multiplex PCR, and TCRdb holds only the in-frame ones, with some missing. This repertoire shows over 9,500 clones, around 81% found once; its top ten account for less than 4%. Specimen: FFPE minimally invasive lung adenocarcinoma tissue. These receptors were obtained from a person aged 55-80 years with lung adenocarcinoma. Both conserved end residues are part of each CDR3. The order of the fields is CDR3 protein, CDR3 DNA, V gene, J gene, clone size, D gene. D genes are given only for firm matches. Part of the rows lack a size; the others show once, few, many or a class for expanded clones.

CASSSPYGYTF	TGTGCCAGCAGCTCGCCATATGGCTACACCTTC	TRBV5-6	TRBJ1-2	-	-
CASSLGHLQETQYF	TGTGCCAGCAGCTTAGGACACCTCCAAGAGACCCAGTACTTC	TRBV13	TRBJ2-5	-	-
CSVRRGPETQYF	TGCAGCGTTCGCAGGGGGCCGGAGACCCAGTACTTC	TRBV29-1	TRBJ2-5	-	TRBD1
CASSFYRGDSGELFF	TGTGCCAGCAGTTTCTATCGGGGTGATTCCGGGGAGCTGTTTTTT	TRBV28	TRBJ2-2	-	-
CASSDLVPLQVSGNTIYF	TGTGCCAGCAGTGATTTGGTTCCTTTACAGGTGTCTGGAAACACCATATATTTT	TRBV2	TRBJ1-3	-	-
CASSHNWGTGTADTQYF	TGCGCCAGCAGCCACAACTGGGGAACGGGAACAGCAGATACGCAGTATTTT	TRBV4-1	TRBJ2-3	-	-
CASSFSSIPVQLFF	TGTGCCAGCAGCTTTTCCAGCATCCCCGTCCAGCTGTTTTTT	TRBV5-6	TRBJ2-2	-	-
CAGKVSGANVLTF	TGTGCCGGAAAAGTCTCTGGGGCCAACGTCCTGACTTTC	TRBV30	TRBJ2-6	-	-
CASSFLSNQPQHF	TGTGCCAGCAGTTTCCTAAGCAATCAGCCCCAGCATTTT	TRBV28	TRBJ1-5	-	-
CSVEGGTEQYF	TGCAGCGTTGAAGGCGGTACGGAGCAGTACTTC	TRBV29-1	TRBJ2-7	-	-
CASSFAVGPGELFF	TGTGCCAGCAGCTTCGCAGTTGGCCCCGGGGAGCTGTTTTTT	TRBV5-6	TRBJ2-2	-	-
CASSHKSYRTPTTNEKLFF	TGTGCCAGCAGCCACAAGTCCTACAGGACGCCAACAACTAATGAAAAACTGTTTTTT	TRBV4-2	TRBJ1-4	-	-
CASRQGPPSETQYF	TGTGCCAGCAGACAGGGTCCACCCTCAGAGACCCAGTACTTC	TRBV28	TRBJ2-5	-	-
CASRPTGENTEAFF	TGTGCCAGCAGACCTACAGGGGAGAACACTGAAGCTTTTTTT	TRBV6-6	TRBJ1-1	-	TRBD1
CASSDSWGINEKLFF	TGTGCCAGCAGTGACTCCTGGGGAATTAATGAAAAACTGTTTTTT	TRBV6-4	TRBJ1-4	-	-
CASLPGQGKRTEAFF	TGTGCCAGCCTACCGGGACAGGGGAAGAGGACTGAAGCTTTCTTT	TRBV19	TRBJ1-1	-	TRBD1
CASSPTTSGGETQYF	TGTGCTAGCAGTCCAACGACTAGCGGGGGAGAGACCCAGTACTTC	TRBV7-7	TRBJ2-5	-	TRBD2
CASSIQGQGFAEAFF	TGTGCCAGTAGTATACAGGGACAGGGATTCGCTGAAGCTTTCTTT	TRBV19	TRBJ1-1	-	TRBD1
CASSPGGVTGELFF	TGTGCCAGCAGCCCGGGGGGTGTCACCGGGGAGCTGTTTTTT	TRBV7-2	TRBJ2-2	-	TRBD2
CASSLWAAGSYYEQYF	TGTGCCAGCAGTTTATGGGCAGCGGGAAGCTACTACGAGCAGTACTTC	TRBV28	TRBJ2-7	few	TRBD2
CASSSRQKSSYEQYF	TGTGCCAGCAGCAGCAGGCAGAAGAGCTCCTACGAGCAGTACTTC	TRBV5-8	TRBJ2-7	once	-
CASSYGTSGAEQYF	TGTGCCAGCAGCTACGGGACTAGCGGAGCCGAGCAGTACTTC	TRBV7-9	TRBJ2-7	-	TRBD2
CASSQNVGPASHSPLHF	TGTGCCAGCAGCCAAAACGTGGGCCCAGCAAGCCACTCACCCCTCCACTTT	TRBV16	TRBJ1-6	-	-
CASSLAGMRVRRNNQPQHF	TGTGCCAGCAGCTTAGCAGGGATGCGGGTGAGGCGGAACAATCAGCCCCAGCATTTT	TRBV7-8	TRBJ1-5	-	-
CATSRFGTYEQYF	TGTGCCACCTCCCGTTTCGGAACCTACGAGCAGTACTTC	TRBV15	TRBJ2-7	-	-
CASSVQGANEKLFF	TGTGCCAGCAGCGTACAGGGGGCTAATGAAAAACTGTTTTTT	TRBV9	TRBJ1-4	-	TRBD1
CASSESGGAYNEQFF	TGCGCCAGCAGTGAGTCGGGGGGCGCCTACAATGAGCAGTTCTTC	TRBV10-1	TRBJ2-1	few	-
CASSLLGTAGQPQHF	TGTGCCAGCAGTTTATTGGGAACTGCCGGTCAGCCCCAGCATTTT	TRBV28	TRBJ1-5	-	-
CASSLGASGGAVETQYF	TGCGCCAGCAGCTTGGGGGCTAGCGGGGGGGCCGTAGAGACCCAGTACTTC	TRBV5-1	TRBJ2-5	-	TRBD2
CASSLDRDHSPLHF	TGTGCCAGCAGCTTGGACAGGGACCATTCACCCCTCCACTTT	TRBV5-4	TRBJ1-6	few	-
CASSLSQNSYEQYF	TGTGCCAGCAGTTTGTCCCAAAACTCCTACGAGCAGTACTTC	TRBV28	TRBJ2-7	-	-
CASSRTGGQETQYF	TGTGCCAGCAGCCGGACAGGGGGGCAAGAGACCCAGTACTTC	TRBV7-9	TRBJ2-5	-	TRBD1
CATSRDRVYEQYF	TGTGCCACCAGCAGAGATAGAGTCTACGAGCAGTACTTC	TRBV15	TRBJ2-7	-	-